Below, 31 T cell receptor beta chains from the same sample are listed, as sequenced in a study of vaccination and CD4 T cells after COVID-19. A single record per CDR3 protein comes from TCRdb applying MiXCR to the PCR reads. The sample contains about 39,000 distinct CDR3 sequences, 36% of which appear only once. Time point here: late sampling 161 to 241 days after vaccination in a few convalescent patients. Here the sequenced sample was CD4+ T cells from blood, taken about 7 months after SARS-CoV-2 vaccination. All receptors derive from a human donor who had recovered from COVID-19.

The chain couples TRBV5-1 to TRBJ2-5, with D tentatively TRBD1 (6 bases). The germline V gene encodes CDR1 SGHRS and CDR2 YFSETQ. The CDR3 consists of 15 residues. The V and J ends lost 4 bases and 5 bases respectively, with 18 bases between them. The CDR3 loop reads CASSIRDTFPETQYF. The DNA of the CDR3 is TGCGCCAGCAGCATTAGGGACACTTTCCCGGAGACCCAGTACTTC.

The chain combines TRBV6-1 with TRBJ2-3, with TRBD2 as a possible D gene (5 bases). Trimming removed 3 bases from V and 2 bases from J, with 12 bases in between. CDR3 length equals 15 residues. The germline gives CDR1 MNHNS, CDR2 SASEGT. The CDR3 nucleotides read TGTGCCAGCAGTGAGTCATCGGGAACCACAGATACGCAGTATTTT. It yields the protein CASSESSGTTDTQYF.

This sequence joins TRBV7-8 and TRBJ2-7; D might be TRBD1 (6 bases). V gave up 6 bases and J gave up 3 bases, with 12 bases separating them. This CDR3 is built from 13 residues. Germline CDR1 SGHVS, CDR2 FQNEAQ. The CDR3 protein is CASRAQGNYEQYF. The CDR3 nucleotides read TGTGCCAGCAGAGCACAGGGAAACTACGAGCAGTACTTC.

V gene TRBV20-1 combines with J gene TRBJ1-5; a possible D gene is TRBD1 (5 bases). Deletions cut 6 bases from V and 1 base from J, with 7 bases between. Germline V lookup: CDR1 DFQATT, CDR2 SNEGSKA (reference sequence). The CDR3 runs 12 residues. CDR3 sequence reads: CSATGSNQPQHF. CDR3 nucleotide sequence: TGCAGTGCAACAGGCAGCAATCAGCCCCAGCATTTT.

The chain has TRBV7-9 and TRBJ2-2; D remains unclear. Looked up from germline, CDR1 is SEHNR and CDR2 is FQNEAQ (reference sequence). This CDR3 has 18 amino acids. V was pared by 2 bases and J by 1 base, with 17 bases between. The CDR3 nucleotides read TGTGCCAGCAGCTTACCTACGAACCCGGAGCTGAACACCGGGGAGCTGTTTTTT. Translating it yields CASSLPTNPELNTGELFF. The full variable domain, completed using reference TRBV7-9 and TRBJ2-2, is DTGVSQNPRHKITKRGQNVTFRCDPISEHNRLYWYRQTLGQGPEFLTYFQNEAQLEKSRLLSDRFSAERPKGSFSTLEIQRTEQGDSAMYLCASSLPTNPELNTGELFFGEGSRLTVL.

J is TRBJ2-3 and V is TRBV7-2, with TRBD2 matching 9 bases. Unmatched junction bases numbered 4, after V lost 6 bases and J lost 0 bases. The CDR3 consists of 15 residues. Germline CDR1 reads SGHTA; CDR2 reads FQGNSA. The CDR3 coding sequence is TGTGCCAGCAGTCCGACTAGCGGTAGCACAGATACGCAGTATTTT. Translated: CASSPTSGSTDTQYF.

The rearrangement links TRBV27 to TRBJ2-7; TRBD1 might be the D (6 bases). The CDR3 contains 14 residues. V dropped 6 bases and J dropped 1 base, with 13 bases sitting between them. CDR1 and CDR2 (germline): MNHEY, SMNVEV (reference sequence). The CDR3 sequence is CASSALQGSYEQYF. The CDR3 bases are TGTGCCAGCAGCGCATTACAGGGATCCTACGAGCAGTACTTC.

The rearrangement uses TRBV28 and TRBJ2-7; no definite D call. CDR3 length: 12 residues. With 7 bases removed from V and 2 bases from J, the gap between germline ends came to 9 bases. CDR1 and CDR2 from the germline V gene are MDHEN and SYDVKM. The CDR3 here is CASNLPPYEQYF. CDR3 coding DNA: TGTGCCAGCAACCTTCCCCCCTACGAGCAGTACTTC.

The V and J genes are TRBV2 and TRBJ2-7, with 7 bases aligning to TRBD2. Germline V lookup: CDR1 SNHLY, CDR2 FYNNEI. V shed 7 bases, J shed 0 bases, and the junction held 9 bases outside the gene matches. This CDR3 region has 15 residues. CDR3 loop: CASIWGGLLSYEQYF. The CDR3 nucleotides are TGTGCCAGCATATGGGGGGGTCTACTCTCCTACGAGCAGTACTTC. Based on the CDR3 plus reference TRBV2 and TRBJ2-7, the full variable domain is EPEVTQTPSHQVTQMGQEVILRCVPISNHLYFYWYRQILGQKVEFLVSFYNNEISEKSEIFDDQFSVERPDGSNFTLKIRSTKLEDSAMYFCASIWGGLLSYEQYFGPGTRLTVT.

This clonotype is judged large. The DNA of the CDR3 is TGTGCCAGCAGTTCCCTCGGAGGGAGGGGAGAGGGCGAGCAGTACTTC. This gives the protein CASSSLGGRGEGEQYF. J is TRBJ2-7 and V is TRBV28, with 7 bases aligning to TRBD2. CDR1 is MDHEN and CDR2 is SYDVKM in the germline V gene. V lost 4 bases and J lost 6; bases outside the gene matches: 15. The CDR3 is 16 amino acids.

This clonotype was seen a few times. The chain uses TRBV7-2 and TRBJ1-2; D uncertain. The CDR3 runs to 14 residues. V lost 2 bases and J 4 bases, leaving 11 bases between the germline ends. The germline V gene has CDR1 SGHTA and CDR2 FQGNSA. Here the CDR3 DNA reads TGTGCCAGCAGCTTAAGCCCGGTAGGCTATGGCTACACCTTC. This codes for CASSLSPVGYGYTF.

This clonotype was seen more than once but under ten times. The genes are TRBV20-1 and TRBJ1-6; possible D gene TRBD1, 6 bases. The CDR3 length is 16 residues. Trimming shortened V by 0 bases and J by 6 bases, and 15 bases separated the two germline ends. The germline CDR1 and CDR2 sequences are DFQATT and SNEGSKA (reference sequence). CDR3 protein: CSARERRDKFNSPLHF. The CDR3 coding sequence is TGCAGTGCTAGAGAGCGCCGGGACAAGTTTAATTCACCCCTCCACTTT.

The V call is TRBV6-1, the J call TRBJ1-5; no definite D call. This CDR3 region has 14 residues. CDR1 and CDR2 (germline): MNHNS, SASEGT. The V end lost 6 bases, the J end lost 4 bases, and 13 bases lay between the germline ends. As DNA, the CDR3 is TGTGCCAGCAGGAAACAGAGTTTTAATCAGCCCCAGCATTTT. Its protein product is CASRKQSFNQPQHF.

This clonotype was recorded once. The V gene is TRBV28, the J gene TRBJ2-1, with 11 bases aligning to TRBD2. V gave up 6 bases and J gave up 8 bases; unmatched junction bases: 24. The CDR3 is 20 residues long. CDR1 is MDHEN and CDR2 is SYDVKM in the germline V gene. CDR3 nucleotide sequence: TGTGCCAGCAGCTCCAGACAGGGGGGACTGGAACTAGCGGGAGTATATGAGCAGTTCTTC. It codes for CASSSRQGGLELAGVYEQFF.

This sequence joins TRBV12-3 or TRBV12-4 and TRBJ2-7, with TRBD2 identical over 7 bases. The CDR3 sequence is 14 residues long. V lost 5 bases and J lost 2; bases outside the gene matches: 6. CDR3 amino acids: CASSHGTTAYEQYF. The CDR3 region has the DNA TGTGCCAGCAGTCACGGGACTACAGCCTACGAGCAGTACTTC.

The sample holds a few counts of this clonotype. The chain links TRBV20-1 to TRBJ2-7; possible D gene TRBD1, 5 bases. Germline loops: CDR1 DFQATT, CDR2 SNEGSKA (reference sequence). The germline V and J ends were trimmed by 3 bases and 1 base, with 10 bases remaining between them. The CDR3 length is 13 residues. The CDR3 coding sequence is TGCAGTGCTAGGGGCAGGGAATCCTACGAGCAGTACTTC. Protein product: CSARGRESYEQYF.

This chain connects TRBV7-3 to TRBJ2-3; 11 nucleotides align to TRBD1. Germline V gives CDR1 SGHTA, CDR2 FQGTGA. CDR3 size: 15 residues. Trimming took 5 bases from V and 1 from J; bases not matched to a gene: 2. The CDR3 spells CASSRTGGGTDTQYF. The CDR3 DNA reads TGTGCCAGCAGCCGGACAGGGGGCGGCACAGATACGCAGTATTTT.

The CDR3 loop reads CSAALAESSYEQYF. Written as DNA, the CDR3 is TGCAGTGCCGCACTAGCGGAGAGCTCCTACGAGCAGTACTTC. This chain joins TRBV20-1 and TRBJ2-7, with TRBD2 matching 8 bases. Trimming took 6 bases from V and 0 from J; bases not matched to a gene: 7. The CDR3 totals 14 residues. CDR1 and CDR2 from the germline V gene are DFQATT and SNEGSKA (reference sequence).

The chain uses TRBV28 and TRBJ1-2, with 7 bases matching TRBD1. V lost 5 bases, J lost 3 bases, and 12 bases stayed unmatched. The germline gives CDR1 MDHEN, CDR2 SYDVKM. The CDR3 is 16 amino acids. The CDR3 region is CASSPTGIPPDYGYTF. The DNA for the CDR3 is TGTGCCAGCAGTCCGACAGGGATCCCACCGGACTATGGCTACACCTTC.

Here the CDR3 DNA reads TGTGCCAGTAGTATACAAGCGGTTAGCACAGATACGCAGTATTTT. Amino acids: CASSIQAVSTDTQYF. The genes are TRBV19 and TRBJ2-3, with D perhaps TRBD2 (5 bases). The V gene's germline CDR1 is LNHDA and CDR2 SQIVND (reference sequence). The V end was cut by 2 bases, the J end by 0 bases, with 9 bases between. This CDR3 has 15 amino acids.

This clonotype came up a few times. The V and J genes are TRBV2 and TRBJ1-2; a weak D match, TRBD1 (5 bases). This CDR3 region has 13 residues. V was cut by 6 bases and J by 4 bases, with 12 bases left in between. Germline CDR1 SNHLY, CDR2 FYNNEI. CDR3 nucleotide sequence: TGTGCCAGCAGAAGGGGAGAGAGCTATGGCTACACCTTC. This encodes CASRRGESYGYTF.

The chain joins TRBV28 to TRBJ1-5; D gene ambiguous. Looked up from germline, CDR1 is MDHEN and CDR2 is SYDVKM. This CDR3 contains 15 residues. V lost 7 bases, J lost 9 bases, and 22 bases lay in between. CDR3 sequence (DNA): TGTGCCAGCACCATGTCGAGCGCCCGGGGTGGGCCCCAGCATTTT. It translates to CASTMSSARGGPQHF.

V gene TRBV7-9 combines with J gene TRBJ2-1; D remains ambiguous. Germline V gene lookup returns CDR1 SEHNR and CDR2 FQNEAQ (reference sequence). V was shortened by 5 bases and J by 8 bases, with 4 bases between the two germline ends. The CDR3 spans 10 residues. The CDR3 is CASSRDEQFF. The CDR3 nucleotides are TGTGCCAGCAGCAGGGATGAGCAGTTCTTC.

The CDR3 loop reads CSVARAGRGLGGAFF. The CDR3 DNA reads TGCAGCGTTGCTCGTGCAGGGAGAGGCCTTGGGGGAGCTTTCTTT. The V and J genes are TRBV29-1 and TRBJ1-1, with D possibly being TRBD1 (5 bases). The CDR3 covers 15 residues. V lost 4 bases to trimming and J lost 10 bases, with 25 bases between them. CDR1 and CDR2 (germline): SQVTM, ANQGSEA.

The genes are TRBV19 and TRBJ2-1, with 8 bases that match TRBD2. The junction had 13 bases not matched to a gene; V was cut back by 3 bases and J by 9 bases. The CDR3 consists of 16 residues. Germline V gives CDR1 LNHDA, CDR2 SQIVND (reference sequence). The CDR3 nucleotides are TGTGCCAGTAGTATCTTGGGGGTAGCGGGACGGGTTGAGCAGTTCTTC. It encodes CASSILGVAGRVEQFF.

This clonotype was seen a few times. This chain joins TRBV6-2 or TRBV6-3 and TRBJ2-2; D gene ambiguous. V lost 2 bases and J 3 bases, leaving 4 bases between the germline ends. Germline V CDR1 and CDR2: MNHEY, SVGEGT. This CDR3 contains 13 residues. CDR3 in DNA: TGTGCCAGCAGTTACCCATACACCGGGGAGCTGTTTTTT. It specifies CASSYPYTGELFF.

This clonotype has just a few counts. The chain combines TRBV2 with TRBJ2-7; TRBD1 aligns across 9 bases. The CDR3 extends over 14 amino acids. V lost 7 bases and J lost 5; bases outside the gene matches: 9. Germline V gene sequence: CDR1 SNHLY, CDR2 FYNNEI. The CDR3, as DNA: TGTGCCAGCATTCTGACAGGGGGTATCCACGAGCAGTACTTC. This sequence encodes CASILTGGIHEQYF.

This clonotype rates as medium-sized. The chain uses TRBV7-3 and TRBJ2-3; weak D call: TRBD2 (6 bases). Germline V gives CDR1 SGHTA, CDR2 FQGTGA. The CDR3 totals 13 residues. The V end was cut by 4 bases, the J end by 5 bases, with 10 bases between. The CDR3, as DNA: TGTGCCAGCAGCTCACTAGCCGGAGATACGCAGTATTTT. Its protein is CASSSLAGDTQYF.

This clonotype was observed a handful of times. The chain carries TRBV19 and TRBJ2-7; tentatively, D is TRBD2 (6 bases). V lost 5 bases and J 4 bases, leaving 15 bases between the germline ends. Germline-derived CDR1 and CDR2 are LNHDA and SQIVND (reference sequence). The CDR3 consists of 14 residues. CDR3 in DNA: TGTGCCAGTAGTCGCCGGGACTGGCCGTACGAGCAGTACTTC. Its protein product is CASSRRDWPYEQYF. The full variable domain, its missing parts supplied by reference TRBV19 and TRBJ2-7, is DGGITQSPKYLFRKEGQNVTLSCEQNLNHDAMYWYRQDPGQGLRLIYYSQIVNDFQKGDIAEGYSVSREKKESFPLTVTSAQKNPTAFYLCASSRRDWPYEQYFGPGTRLTVT.

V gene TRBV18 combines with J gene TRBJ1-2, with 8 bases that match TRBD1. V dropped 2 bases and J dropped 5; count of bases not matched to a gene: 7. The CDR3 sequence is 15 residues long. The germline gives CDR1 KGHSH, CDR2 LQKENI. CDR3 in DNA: TGTGCCAGCTCACCAACGGGACAGGTGGTATATGGCTACACCTTC. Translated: CASSPTGQVVYGYTF.

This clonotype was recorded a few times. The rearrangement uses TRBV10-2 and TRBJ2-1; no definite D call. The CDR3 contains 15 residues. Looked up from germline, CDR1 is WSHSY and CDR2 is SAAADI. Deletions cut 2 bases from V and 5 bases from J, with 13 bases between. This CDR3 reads CASSESSRPNNEQFF. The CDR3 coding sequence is TGCGCCAGCAGTGAGAGTTCGAGACCCAACAATGAGCAGTTCTTC.